Shown below are 3 T cell receptor beta chains from a single sample sequenced in a study of cytomegalovirus exposure and HLA in healthy donors. Primers: 60 Vbeta forward and 13 Jbeta reverse. The repertoire was sequenced with immunoSEQ multiplex PCR; TCRdb's copy has only in-frame clones and lacks some. Of under 150,000 clones listed, approximately 87% are singletons. The material sequenced was PBMCs. These receptors all come from a woman aged 30 to 39 in good health and CMV-seronegative.

This chain joins TRBV18 and TRBJ2-5; 7 nucleotides agree with TRBD1. The ends lost 0 bases at V and 6 bases at J; junction bases unmatched: 7. The CDR3 totals 15 residues. Germline assignment: CDR1 KGHSH and CDR2 LQKENI. The CDR3 nucleotides are TGTGCCAGCTCACCACCGGAGACAGGGATCAAGACCCAGTACTTC. This sequence encodes CASSPPETGIKTQYF.

DNA of the CDR3: TGCGCCATAAACCTAGTCGCAGCGGGAGGCCCGTGTCCTTACGAGCAGTACTTC. Translating gives CAINLVAAGGPCPYEQYF. The gene calls are TRBV4-1 and TRBJ2-7, with 9 bases identical to TRBD2. The CDR3 covers 18 residues. The V gene end was trimmed by 10 bases and the J gene end by 4 bases; junction bases not matched to a gene: 23. Germline CDR1 and CDR2: MGHRA and YSYEKL.

The chain uses TRBV18 and TRBJ2-2; 8 positions agree with TRBD2. With 3 bases clipped from V and 7 bases from J, the junction kept 7 bases outside the gene matches. The germline V gene has CDR1 KGHSH and CDR2 LQKENI. The CDR3 is 15 residues long. The CDR3 nucleotides are TGTGCCAGCTCACCTAGCGGGGTAATCATCGGGGAGCTGTTTTTT. Its translation: CASSPSGVIIGELFF.